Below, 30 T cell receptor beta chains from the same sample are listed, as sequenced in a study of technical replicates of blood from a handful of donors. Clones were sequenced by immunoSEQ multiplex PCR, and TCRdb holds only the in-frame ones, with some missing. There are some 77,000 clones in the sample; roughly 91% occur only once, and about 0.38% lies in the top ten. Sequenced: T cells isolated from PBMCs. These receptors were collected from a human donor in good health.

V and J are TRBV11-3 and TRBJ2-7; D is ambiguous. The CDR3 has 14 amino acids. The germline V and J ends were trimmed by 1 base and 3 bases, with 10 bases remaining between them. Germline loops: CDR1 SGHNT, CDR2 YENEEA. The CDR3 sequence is CASSLGRANYEQYF. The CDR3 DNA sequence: TGTGCCAGCAGCTTAGGTCGAGCAAACTACGAGCAGTACTTC. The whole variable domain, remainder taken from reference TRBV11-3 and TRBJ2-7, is EAGVVQSPRYKIIEKKQPVAFWCNPISGHNTLYWYLQNLGQGPELLIRYENEEAVDDSQLPKDRFSAERLKGVDSTLKIQPAELGDSAVYLCASSLGRANYEQYFGPGTRLTVT.

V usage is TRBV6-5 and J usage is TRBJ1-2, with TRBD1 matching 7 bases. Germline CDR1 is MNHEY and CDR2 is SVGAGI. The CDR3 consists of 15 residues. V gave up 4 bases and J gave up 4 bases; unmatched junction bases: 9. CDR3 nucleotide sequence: TGTGCCAGCAGTTCTTCCCTCGGGACAGTCTATGGCTACACCTTC. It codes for CASSSSLGTVYGYTF.

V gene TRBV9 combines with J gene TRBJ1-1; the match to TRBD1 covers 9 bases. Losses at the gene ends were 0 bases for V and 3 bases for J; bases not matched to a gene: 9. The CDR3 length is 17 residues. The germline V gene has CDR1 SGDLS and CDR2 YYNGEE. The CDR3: CASSVGIGDREDTEAFF. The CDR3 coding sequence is TGTGCCAGCAGCGTAGGTATAGGGGACAGGGAAGACACTGAAGCTTTCTTT. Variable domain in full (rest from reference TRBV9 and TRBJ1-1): DSGVTQTPKHLITATGQRVTLRCSPRSGDLSVYWYQQSLDQGLQFLIQYYNGEERAKGNILERFSAQQFPDLHSELNLSSLELGDSALYFCASSVGIGDREDTEAFFGQGTRLTVV.

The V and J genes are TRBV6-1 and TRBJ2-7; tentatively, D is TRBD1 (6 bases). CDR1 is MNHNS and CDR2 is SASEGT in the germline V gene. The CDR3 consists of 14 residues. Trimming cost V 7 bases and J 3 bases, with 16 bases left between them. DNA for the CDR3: TGTGCCAGCAATAAGACAGGCCAAATCTACGAGCAGTACTTC. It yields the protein CASNKTGQIYEQYF.

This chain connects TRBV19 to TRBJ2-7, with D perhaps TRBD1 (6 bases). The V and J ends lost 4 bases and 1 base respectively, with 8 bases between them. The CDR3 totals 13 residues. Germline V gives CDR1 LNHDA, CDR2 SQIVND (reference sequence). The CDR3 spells CASSTGVSYEQYF. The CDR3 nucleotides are TGTGCCAGTAGTACAGGGGTGTCCTACGAGCAGTACTTC.

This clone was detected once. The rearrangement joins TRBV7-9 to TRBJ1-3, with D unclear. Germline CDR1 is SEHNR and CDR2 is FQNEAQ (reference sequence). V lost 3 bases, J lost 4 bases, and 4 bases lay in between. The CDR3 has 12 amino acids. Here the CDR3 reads CASSFSGNTIYF. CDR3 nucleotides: TGTGCCAGCAGCTTTTCGGGAAACACCATATATTTT.

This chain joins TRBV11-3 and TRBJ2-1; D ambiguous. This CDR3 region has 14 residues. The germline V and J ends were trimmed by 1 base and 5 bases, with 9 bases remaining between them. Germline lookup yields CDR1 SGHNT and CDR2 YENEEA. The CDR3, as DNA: TGTGCCAGCAGCTTAGGTTCGACAAACAATGAGCAGTTCTTC. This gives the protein CASSLGSTNNEQFF.

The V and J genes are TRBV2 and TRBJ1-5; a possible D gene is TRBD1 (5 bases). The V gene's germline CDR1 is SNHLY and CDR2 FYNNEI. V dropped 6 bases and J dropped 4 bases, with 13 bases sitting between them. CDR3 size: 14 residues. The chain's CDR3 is CASSGSNRNQPQHF. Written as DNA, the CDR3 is TGTGCCAGCAGCGGATCCAACAGGAATCAGCCCCAGCATTTT.

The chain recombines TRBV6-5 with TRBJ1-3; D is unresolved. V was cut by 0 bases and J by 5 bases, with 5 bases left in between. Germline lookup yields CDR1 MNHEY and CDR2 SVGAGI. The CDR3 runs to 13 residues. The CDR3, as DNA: TGTGCCAGCAGTTACTCCAACAGAAACACCATATATTTT. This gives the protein CASSYSNRNTIYF.

The DNA for the CDR3 is TGTGCCAGCAGCTTCCAAGCGGTAGAAGCTTTCTTT. It yields the protein CASSFQAVEAFF. The chain is built from TRBV5-4 and TRBJ1-1; D gene uncertain. V dropped 2 bases and J dropped 8 bases, with 10 bases sitting between them. Germline V lookup: CDR1 SGHNT, CDR2 YYREEE (reference sequence). The CDR3 has 12 amino acids.

CDR3 bases: TGTGCCAGCAGCCAAGAGTTATACCGGGACTATGGCTACACCTTC. Protein product: CASSQELYRDYGYTF. This sequence joins TRBV4-2 and TRBJ1-2; D gene unclear. Looked up from germline, CDR1 is LGHNA and CDR2 is YNFKEQ. This CDR3 spans 15 amino acids. The V gene lost 0 bases and the J gene lost 3 bases, with 11 bases spanning the gap.

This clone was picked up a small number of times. Written as DNA, the CDR3 is TGCAGTGCTAGTACAGGGGGGGCTTTCTTT. The encoded protein is CSASTGGAFF. This chain joins TRBV20-1 and TRBJ1-1, with TRBD1 matching 8 bases. V gave up 3 bases and J gave up 11 bases; unmatched junction bases: 2. Germline V CDR1 and CDR2: DFQATT, SNEGSKA (reference sequence). The CDR3 is 10 residues long.

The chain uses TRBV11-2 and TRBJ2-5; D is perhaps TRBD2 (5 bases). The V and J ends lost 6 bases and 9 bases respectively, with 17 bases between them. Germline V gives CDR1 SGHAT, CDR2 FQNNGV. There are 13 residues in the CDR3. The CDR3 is CASSTTVLEAQYF. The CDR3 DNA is TGTGCCAGCAGTACGACCGTTTTGGAGGCCCAGTACTTC.

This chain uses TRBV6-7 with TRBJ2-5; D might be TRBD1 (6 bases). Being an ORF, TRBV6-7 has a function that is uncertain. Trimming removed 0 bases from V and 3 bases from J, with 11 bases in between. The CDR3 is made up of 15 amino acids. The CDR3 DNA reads TGTGCCAGCAGTTACTCGAGCGGACAGAAAGAGACCCAGTACTTC. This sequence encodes CASSYSSGQKETQYF.

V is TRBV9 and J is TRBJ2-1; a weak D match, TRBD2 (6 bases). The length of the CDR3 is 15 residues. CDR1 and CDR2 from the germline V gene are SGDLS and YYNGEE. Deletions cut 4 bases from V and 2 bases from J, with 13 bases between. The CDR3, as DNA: TGTGCCAGCAGCCCCTCGGGCGGGGCCTACAATGAGCAGTTCTTC. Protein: CASSPSGGAYNEQFF.

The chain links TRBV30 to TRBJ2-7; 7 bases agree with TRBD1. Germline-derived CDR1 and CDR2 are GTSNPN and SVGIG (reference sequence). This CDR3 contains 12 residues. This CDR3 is CAGDSSSYEQYF. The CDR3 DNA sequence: TGTGCGGGGGACAGCAGCTCCTACGAGCAGTACTTC.

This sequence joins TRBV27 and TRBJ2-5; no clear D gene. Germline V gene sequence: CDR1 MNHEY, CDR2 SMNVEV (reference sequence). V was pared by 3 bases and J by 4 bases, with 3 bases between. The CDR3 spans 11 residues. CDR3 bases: TGTGCCAGCAGTTTGGCAGAGACCCAGTACTTC. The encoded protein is CASSLAETQYF.

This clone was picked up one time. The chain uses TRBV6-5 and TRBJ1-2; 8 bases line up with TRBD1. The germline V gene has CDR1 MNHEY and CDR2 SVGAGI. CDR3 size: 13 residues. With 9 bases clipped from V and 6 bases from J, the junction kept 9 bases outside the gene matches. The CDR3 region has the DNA TGTGCCAGTCGACAGGGGTTCGGCCATGGCTACACCTTC. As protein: CASRQGFGHGYTF.

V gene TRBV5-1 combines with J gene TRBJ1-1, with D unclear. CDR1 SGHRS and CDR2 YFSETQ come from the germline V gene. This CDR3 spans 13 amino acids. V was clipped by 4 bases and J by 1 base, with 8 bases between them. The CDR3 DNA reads TGCGCCAGCAGCCTGATACAGAACACTGAAGCTTTCTTT. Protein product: CASSLIQNTEAFF.

CDR3 in DNA: TGTGCCACCTCTACTCAGGGGACCGCGAACACCGGGGAGCTGTTTTTT. Protein: CATSTQGTANTGELFF. This chain connects TRBV6-6 to TRBJ2-2, with D maybe TRBD1 (6 bases). CDR1 and CDR2 from the germline V gene are MNHNY and SVGAGI (reference sequence). Trimming took off 10 bases at V and 0 bases at J, with 18 bases between the two ends. The CDR3 is 16 amino acids.

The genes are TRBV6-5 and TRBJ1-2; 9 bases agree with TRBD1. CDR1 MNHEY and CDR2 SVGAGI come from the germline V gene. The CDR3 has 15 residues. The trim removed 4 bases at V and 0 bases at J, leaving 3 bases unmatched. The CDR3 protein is CASSFGQGTNYGYTF. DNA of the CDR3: TGTGCCAGCAGTTTTGGACAGGGGACTAACTATGGCTACACCTTC.

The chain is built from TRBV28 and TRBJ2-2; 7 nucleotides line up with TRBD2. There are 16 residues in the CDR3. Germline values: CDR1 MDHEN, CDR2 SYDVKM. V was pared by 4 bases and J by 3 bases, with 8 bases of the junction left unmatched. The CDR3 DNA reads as TGTGCCAGCAGTTCCCGCGGGGGAGTGTACACCGGGGAGCTGTTTTTT. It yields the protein CASSSRGGVYTGELFF.

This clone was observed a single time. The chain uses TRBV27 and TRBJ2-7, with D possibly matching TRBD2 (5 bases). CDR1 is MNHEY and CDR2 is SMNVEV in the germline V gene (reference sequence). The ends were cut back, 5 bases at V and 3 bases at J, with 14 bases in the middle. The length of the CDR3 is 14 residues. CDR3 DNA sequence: TGTGCCAGCAGTCCAGGACTTTCCCTCTACGAGCAGTACTTC. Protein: CASSPGLSLYEQYF.

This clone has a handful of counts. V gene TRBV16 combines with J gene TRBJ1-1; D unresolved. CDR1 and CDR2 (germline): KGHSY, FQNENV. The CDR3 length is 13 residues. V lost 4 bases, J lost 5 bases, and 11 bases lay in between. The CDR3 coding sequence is TGTGCCAGCAGCCCAGTGGAGAAGACTGAAGCTTTCTTT. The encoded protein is CASSPVEKTEAFF.

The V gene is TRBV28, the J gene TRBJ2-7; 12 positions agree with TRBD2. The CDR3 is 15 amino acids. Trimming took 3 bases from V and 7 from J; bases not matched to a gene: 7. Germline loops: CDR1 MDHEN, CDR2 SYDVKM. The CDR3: CASSFRLAGAGEQYF. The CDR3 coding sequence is TGTGCCAGCAGTTTCCGACTAGCGGGAGCAGGGGAGCAGTACTTC. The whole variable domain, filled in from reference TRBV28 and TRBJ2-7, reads DVKVTQSSRYLVKRTGEKVFLECVQDMDHENMFWYRQDPGLGLRLIYFSYDVKMKEKGDIPEGYSVSREKKERFSLILESASTNQTSMYLCASSFRLAGAGEQYFGPGTRLTVT.

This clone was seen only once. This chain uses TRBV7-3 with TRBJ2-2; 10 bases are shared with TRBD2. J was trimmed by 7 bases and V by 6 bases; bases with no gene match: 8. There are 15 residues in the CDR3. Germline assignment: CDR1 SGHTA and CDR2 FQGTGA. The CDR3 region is CASSILAGADGELFF. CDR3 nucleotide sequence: TGTGCCAGCAGTATTCTAGCGGGAGCGGACGGGGAGCTGTTTTTT.

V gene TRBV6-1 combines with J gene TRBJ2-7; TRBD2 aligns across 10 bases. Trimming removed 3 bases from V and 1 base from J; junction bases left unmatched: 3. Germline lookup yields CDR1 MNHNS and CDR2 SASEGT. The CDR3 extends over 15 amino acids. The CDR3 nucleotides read TGTGCCAGCAGTGAGACTAGCGGGCCGTCCTACGAGCAGTACTTC. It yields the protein CASSETSGPSYEQYF.

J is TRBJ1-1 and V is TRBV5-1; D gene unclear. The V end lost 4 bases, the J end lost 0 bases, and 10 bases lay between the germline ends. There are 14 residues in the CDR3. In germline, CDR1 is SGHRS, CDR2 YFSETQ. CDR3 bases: TGCGCCAGCAGCCTCACCTATATGAACACTGAAGCTTTCTTT. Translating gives CASSLTYMNTEAFF.

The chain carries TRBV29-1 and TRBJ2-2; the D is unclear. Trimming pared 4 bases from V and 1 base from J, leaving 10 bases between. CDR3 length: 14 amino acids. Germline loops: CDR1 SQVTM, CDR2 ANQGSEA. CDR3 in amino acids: CSVVLQKNTGELFF. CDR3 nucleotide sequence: TGCAGCGTTGTGCTACAGAAGAACACCGGGGAGCTGTTTTTT.

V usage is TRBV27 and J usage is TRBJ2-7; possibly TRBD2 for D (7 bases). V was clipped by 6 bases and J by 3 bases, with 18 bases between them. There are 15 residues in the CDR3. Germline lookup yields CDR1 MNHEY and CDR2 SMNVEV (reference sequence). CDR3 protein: CASSATPGGHYEQYF. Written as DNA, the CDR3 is TGTGCCAGCAGCGCCACCCCGGGGGGACACTACGAGCAGTACTTC.